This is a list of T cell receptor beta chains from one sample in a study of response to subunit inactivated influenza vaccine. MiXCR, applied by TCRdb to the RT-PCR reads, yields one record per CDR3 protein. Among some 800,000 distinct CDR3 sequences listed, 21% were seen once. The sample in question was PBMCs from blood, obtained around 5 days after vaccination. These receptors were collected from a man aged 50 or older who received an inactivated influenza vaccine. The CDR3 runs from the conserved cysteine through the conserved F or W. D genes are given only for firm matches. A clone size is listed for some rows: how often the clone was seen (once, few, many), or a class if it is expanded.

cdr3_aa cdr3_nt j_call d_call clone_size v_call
CASSFDGVTHSPLHF TGTGCCAGCTCATTCGACGGGGTAACTCATTCACCCCTCCACTTT TRBJ1-6 - few TRBV27
CASSLYKRGFYNEQFF TGTGCCAGCAGTTTATATAAGCGGGGATTTTACAATGAGCAGTTCTTC TRBJ2-1 TRBD2 - TRBV12-3/TRBV12-4
CATSRKTGLSYEQYF TGTGCCACCAGCAGGAAAACAGGGTTATCCTACGAGCAGTACTTC TRBJ2-7 - few TRBV15
CATRGRENEQFF TGTGCCACCAGGGGGAGGGAAAATGAGCAGTTCTTC TRBJ2-1 - once TRBV10-3
CASSYWSHREDIQYF TGTGCCAGCAGTTACTGGAGCCACAGGGAGGACATTCAGTACTTC TRBJ2-4 - - TRBV6-5
CSARGSLTGELFF TGCAGTGCTAGAGGTTCACTCACCGGGGAGCTGTTTTTT TRBJ2-2 - - TRBV20-1
CASSQTRSVEQFF TGCGCCAGCAGCCAGACTAGGTCGGTTGAGCAGTTCTTC TRBJ2-1 - - TRBV4-3
CASSQEEGNEQFF TGTGCCAGCAGCCAAGAGGAGGGGAATGAGCAGTTCTTC TRBJ2-1 - - TRBV14
CASSRGGHSTDTQYF TGTGCCAGCAGTAGGGGAGGACACAGCACAGATACGCAGTATTTT TRBJ2-3 - few TRBV28
CSARDPSGGLQYF TGCAGTGCTAGAGATCCTTCGGGGGGCCTTCAGTACTTC TRBJ2-4 - many TRBV20-1
CSARELEAFF TGCAGTGCTAGGGAACTTGAAGCTTTCTTT TRBJ1-1 - few TRBV20-1
CASSEPPGVETQYF TGTGCCAGCAGTGAACCCCCCGGGGTGGAGACCCAGTACTTC TRBJ2-5 - - TRBV6-1
CASSKGGGSYEQYF TGTGCCAGCAGCAAGGGCGGCGGGTCCTACGAGCAGTACTTC TRBJ2-7 - few TRBV12-3/TRBV12-4
CASSSPNRGPGELFF TGTGCCAGCAGTTCGCCAAACAGGGGTCCCGGGGAGCTGTTTTTT TRBJ2-2 TRBD1 few TRBV12-3/TRBV12-4
CSARAVTSAYNEQFF TGCAGTGCTAGAGCTGTAACTAGTGCCTACAATGAGCAGTTCTTC TRBJ2-1 - few TRBV20-1
CASSQSGRGSPQHF TGTGCCAGCAGCCAATCGGGGAGAGGCTCGCCCCAGCATTTT TRBJ1-5 - - TRBV16
CASSLDRGVNEQYF TGTGCCAGCAGCTTGGACAGGGGTGTTAACGAGCAGTACTTC TRBJ2-7 TRBD1 - TRBV7-9
CASSLAPGSTDTQYF TGCGCCAGCAGCTTGGCTCCAGGGAGCACAGATACGCAGTATTTT TRBJ2-3 - many TRBV5-1
CATSRDVSGVTLAKNIQYF TGTGCCACCAGCAGAGATGTTAGCGGCGTTACACTAGCCAAAAACATTCAGTACTTC TRBJ2-4 - - TRBV15
CSASLSGRYQETQYF TGCAGTGCTAGTTTGAGTGGGCGATACCAAGAGACCCAGTACTTC TRBJ2-5 - - TRBV20-1
CAWRVSGANVLTF TGTGCCTGGAGGGTCTCTGGGGCCAACGTCCTGACTTTC TRBJ2-6 - - TRBV30
CSVEERGDLAKNIQYF TGCAGCGTTGAAGAACGAGGGGACTTAGCCAAAAACATTCAGTACTTC TRBJ2-4 - many TRBV29-1
CSARTSYYEQYF TGCAGTGCTCGCACAAGTTACTACGAGCAGTACTTC TRBJ2-7 - - TRBV20-1
CASSQKKTGLYEQYF TGTGCCAGCAGCCAAAAAAAGACAGGGCTATACGAGCAGTACTTC TRBJ2-7 TRBD1 - TRBV7-8
CASSYSVGRANTGELFF TGTGCCAGCAGTTACTCGGTTGGTAGGGCGAACACCGGGGAGCTGTTTTTT TRBJ2-2 - - TRBV6-2/TRBV6-3
CASSFGAVAFF TGTGCCAGCAGCTTCGGGGCGGTGGCTTTCTTT TRBJ1-1 - - TRBV7-9
CAISETGRANEQFF TGTGCCATCAGTGAAACCGGGAGGGCAAATGAGCAGTTCTTC TRBJ2-1 TRBD2 few TRBV10-3
CSVRTGIRNTIYF TGCAGTGTTAGGACAGGAATAAGAAACACCATATATTTT TRBJ1-3 TRBD1 few TRBV20-1
CASSPLTGTYEQYF TGTGCCAGCAGCCCTTTGACAGGAACCTACGAGCAGTACTTC TRBJ2-7 - - TRBV7-6
CASSLGTYSYNEQFF TGTGCCAGCAGCTTGGGGACTTACTCCTACAATGAGCAGTTCTTC TRBJ2-1 - - TRBV11-3
CASAGGGSYNEQFF TGTGCCAGCGCCGGGGGGGGATCCTACAATGAGCAGTTCTTC TRBJ2-1 TRBD2 few TRBV9
CASSNAPGLVGHEQFF TGTGCCAGCAGCAACGCGCCGGGACTAGTGGGTCATGAGCAGTTCTTC TRBJ2-1 TRBD2 few TRBV7-9
CASSLRATSYNEQFF TGCGCCAGCAGCTTGCGAGCCACTTCCTACAATGAGCAGTTCTTC TRBJ2-1 - - TRBV5-1
CASSLSKGSALNEQFF TGTGCCAGCAGTTTATCAAAGGGAAGCGCCCTCAATGAGCAGTTCTTC TRBJ2-1 - few TRBV27
CASSRRDLGASKLFF TGTGCCAGCAGCCGCCGGGACTTAGGAGCCTCTAAACTGTTTTTT TRBJ1-4 - - TRBV4-2
CASELPGTGGEQYF TGTGCCAGTGAGTTGCCCGGGACAGGGGGCGAGCAGTACTTC TRBJ2-7 TRBD1 - TRBV10-3
CASSLGGAINQPQHF TGTGCCAGCAGTTTGGGGGGGGCCATCAATCAGCCCCAGCATTTT TRBJ1-5 - - TRBV12-3/TRBV12-4
CASSLARSPRYGYTF TGTGCCAGCAGTTTAGCGCGGAGCCCGCGCTATGGCTACACCTTC TRBJ1-2 - - TRBV12-3/TRBV12-4
CSVLAGGGNEQFF TGCAGCGTGCTAGCGGGAGGTGGGAATGAGCAGTTCTTC TRBJ2-1 TRBD2 - TRBV29-1
CASSPASSGELFF TGTGCCAGCAGTCCGGCCTCCTCCGGGGAGCTGTTTTTT TRBJ2-2 - few TRBV12-3/TRBV12-4
CASSSGQGVEAFF TGCGCCAGCAGCTCCGGACAGGGGGTAGAAGCTTTCTTT TRBJ1-1 TRBD1 - TRBV5-1
CASSSDSNTEAFF TGTGCCAGCAGCTCTGACAGTAACACTGAAGCTTTCTTT TRBJ1-1 - - TRBV5-6
CTISPQKAGIAADTQYF TGTACCATCAGTCCGCAAAAAGCGGGGATAGCGGCAGATACGCAGTATTTT TRBJ2-3 TRBD2 - TRBV10-3
CASMGQYQPQHF TGTGCCAGCATGGGACAGTATCAGCCCCAGCATTTT TRBJ1-5 TRBD1 few TRBV12-3/TRBV12-4
CASREAGVAYEQYF TGTGCCAGCAGGGAAGCGGGAGTTGCCTACGAGCAGTACTTC TRBJ2-7 TRBD2 - TRBV6-1
CSVEAGANYGYTF TGCAGCGTTGAAGCGGGGGCTAACTATGGCTACACCTTC TRBJ1-2 - - TRBV29-1
CASSLQGLEQYF TGCGCCAGCAGCTTGCAGGGCCTCGAGCAGTACTTC TRBJ2-7 - few TRBV5-1
CSARRPAGADTQYF TGCAGTGCAAGACGTCCCGCCGGTGCAGATACGCAGTATTTT TRBJ2-3 - - TRBV20-1
CASSRLAETYEQFF TGTGCCAGCAGTAGACTAGCGGAGACCTATGAGCAGTTCTTC TRBJ2-1 TRBD2 - TRBV2
CASSEVRDRIRFRTSNTEAFF TGTGCCAGCAGCGAAGTCCGGGACAGGATTCGATTTCGGACATCGAACACTGAAGCTTTCTTT TRBJ1-1 TRBD1 - TRBV11-2
CSASIPGFAQETQYF TGCAGTGCTAGTATCCCTGGGTTTGCACAAGAGACCCAGTACTTC TRBJ2-5 - few TRBV20-1
CSARDLKGAGGPTEQFF TGCAGTGCTAGAGATCTGAAGGGAGCGGGGGGGCCCACTGAGCAGTTCTTC TRBJ2-1 TRBD2 - TRBV20-1
CATSRDRVYSNQPQHF TGTGCCACCAGCAGGGACAGGGTTTATAGCAATCAGCCCCAGCATTTT TRBJ1-5 TRBD1 many TRBV15
CASCQRYEQYF TGTGCCAGCTGCCAACGCTACGAGCAGTACTTC TRBJ2-7 - - TRBV3-1
CASSFPALGGGRDTDTQYF TGTGCCAGCAGTTTCCCAGCCCTTGGTGGGGGCCGTGACACAGATACGCAGTATTTT TRBJ2-3 - few TRBV28
CASSGGSGQETQYF TGTGCCAGCAGTGGTGGTAGCGGACAAGAGACCCAGTACTTC TRBJ2-5 - few TRBV2